This entry is about one TCR beta chain. Only in-frame clones appear in the TCRdb table, and some are missing; sequencing was by immunoSEQ multiplex PCR. This sample yields about 260,000 clones, of which 88% are seen a single time; 3% belongs to the top ten. Germline V CDR1 and CDR2: SNHLY, FYNNEI. The CDR3 is 14 residues long. V lost 3 bases and J 0 bases, leaving 8 bases between the germline ends. This entry belongs to a study of blood T cell repertoires in COVID-19. Overall study: Donors in the United States, Italy and Spain gave samples during acute or convalescent COVID-19.

Donors were grouped by their self-reported clinical history. This receptor was identified in a woman between 45 and 60 years old who had recovered from COVID-19. The gene calls are TRBV2 and TRBJ1-2; D uncertain. The material sequenced was PBMCs or T cells enriched from blood (not recorded which). The CDR3 DNA reads as TGTGCCAGCAGTGACCCAACAGCTAACTATGGCTACACCTTC. Amino acids: CASSDPTANYGYTF.